This T cell receptor (beta chain) was documented in a study of human T cells and chemical hapten exposure. General study results and limits: Those TCRs sitting above 1 in 1000 frequency stayed the same with DPC sensitization.

In this sample, this clonotype turned up a few times. The antigen is unknown. In the authors' workflow: A per-sample median of 95,638 TCRs was observed, with a range of about 20,000 to 690,600. TCRdb itself ran the RACE reads through MiXCR, one entry per CDR3 protein. What appears here as the V and J calls and clone size reflects TCRdb's work, not the paper's. This table has about 190,000 distinct CDR3 sequences, about 25% appearing once. The V end was cut by 6 bases, the J end by 6 bases, with 9 bases between. Germline V gene lookup returns CDR1 MNHEY and CDR2 SVGAGI. The CDR3 is 12 residues long. Specified time point: patch test 3, about 24 weeks after DPC sensitization. Noted treatment: therapeutic diphenylcyclopropenone sensitization with weekly scalp DPC.

The gene calls are TRBV6-5 and TRBJ1-5; D ambiguous. The receptor was derived from a woman between 35 and 50 years old with alopecia areata. Some clones in this sample may be carry-over from other donors' samples. The starting material was whole blood, obtained in connection with sensitization to the hapten diphenylcyclopropenone (DPC). The CDR3 region has the DNA TGTGCCAGCAGGCGAAATGGTCAGCCCCAGCATTTT. This codes for CASRRNGQPQHF.